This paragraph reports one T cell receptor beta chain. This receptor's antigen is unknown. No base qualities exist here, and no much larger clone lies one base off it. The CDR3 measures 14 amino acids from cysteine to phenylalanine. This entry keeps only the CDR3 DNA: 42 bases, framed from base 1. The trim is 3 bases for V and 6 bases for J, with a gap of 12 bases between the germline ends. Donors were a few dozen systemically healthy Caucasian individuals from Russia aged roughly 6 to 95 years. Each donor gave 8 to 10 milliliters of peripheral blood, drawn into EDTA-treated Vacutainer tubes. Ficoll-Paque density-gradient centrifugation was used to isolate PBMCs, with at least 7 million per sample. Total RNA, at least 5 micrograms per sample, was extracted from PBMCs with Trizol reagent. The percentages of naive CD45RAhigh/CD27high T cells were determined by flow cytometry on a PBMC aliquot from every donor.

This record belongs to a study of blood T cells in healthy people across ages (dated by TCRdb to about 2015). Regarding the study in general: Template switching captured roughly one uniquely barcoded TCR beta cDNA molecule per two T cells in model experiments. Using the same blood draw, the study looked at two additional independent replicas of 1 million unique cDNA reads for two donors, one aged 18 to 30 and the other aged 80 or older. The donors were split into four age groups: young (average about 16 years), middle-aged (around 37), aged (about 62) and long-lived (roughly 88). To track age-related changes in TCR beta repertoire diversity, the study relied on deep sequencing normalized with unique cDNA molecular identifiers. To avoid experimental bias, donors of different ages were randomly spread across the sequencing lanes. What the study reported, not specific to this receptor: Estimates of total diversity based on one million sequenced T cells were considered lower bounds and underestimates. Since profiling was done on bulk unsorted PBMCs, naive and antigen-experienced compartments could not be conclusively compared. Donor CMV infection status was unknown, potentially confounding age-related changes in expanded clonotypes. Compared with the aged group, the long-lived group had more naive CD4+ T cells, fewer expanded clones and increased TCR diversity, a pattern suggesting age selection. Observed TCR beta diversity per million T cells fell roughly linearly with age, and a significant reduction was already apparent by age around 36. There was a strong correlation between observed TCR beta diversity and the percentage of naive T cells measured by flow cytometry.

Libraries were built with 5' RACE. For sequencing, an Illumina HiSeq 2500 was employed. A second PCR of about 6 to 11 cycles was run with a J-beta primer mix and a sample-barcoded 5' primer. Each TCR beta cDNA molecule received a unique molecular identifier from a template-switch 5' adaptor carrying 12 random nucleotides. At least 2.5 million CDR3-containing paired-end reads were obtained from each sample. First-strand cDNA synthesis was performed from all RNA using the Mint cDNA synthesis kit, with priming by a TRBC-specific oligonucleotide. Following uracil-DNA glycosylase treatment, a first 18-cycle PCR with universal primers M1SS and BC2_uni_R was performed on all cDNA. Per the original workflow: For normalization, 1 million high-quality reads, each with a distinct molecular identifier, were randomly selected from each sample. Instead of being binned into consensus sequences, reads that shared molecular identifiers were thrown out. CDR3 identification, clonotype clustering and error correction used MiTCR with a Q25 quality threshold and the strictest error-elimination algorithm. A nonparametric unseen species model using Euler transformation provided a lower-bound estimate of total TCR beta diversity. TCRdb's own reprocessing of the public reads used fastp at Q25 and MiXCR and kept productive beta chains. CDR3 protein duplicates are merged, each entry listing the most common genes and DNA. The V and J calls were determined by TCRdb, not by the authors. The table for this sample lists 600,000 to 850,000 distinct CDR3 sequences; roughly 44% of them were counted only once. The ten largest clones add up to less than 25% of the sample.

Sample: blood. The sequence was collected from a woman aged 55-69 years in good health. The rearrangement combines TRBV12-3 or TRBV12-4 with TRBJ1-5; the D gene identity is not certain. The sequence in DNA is TGTGCCAGCAGTTTTGTCAGTGGAGGTCAGCCCCAGCATTTT. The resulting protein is CASSFVSGGQPQHF.